The sequence of this T cell receptor (beta chain) was determined in a study of blood T cell repertoires in COVID-19. Whole-study context: The analysed material was cDNA or gDNA that came from T cells, B-cell-depleted T cells, or PBMCs.

Enrolment of Seattle patients took place during active infection, and they were followed longitudinally. Measured with immunoSEQ multiplex PCR; TCRdb has only the in-frame clones, and not every one. Here the sample spans roughly 200,000 clones, about 83% being singletons. The CDR3 runs to 15 residues. CDR1 SGHDT and CDR2 YYEEEE come from the germline V gene. Trimming cost V 4 bases and J 5 bases; bases outside gene matches: 9. The clonotype comes from a person between 65 and 79 years old with COVID-19, enrolled during active disease. The chain joins TRBV5-6 to TRBJ1-5; 7 nucleotides agree with TRBD1. Sequenced: peripheral blood. The CDR3 sequence is CASSPWRGLDQPQHF. CDR3 DNA: TGTGCCAGCAGCCCGTGGAGGGGGCTCGATCAGCCCCAGCATTTT.